This T cell receptor beta chain appears in the sequencing data of a study of cytomegalovirus exposure and HLA in healthy donors. On this clone: The target antigen is unknown.

13 Jbeta primers and 60 Vbeta primers were used for the PCR. Using immunoSEQ multiplex PCR, the repertoire was profiled, and TCRdb retains in-frame clones only, with some absent. The repertoire holds about 30,000 clones, with 85% to 90% as singletons. The study, taken as a whole, reports: Cytomegalovirus association was listed for under 200 TCR beta chains.

Sequencing was done on a sample of PBMCs. The sequence came from a boy under 18 in good health and CMV-seronegative.

The CDR3 here is CASIIRDYGTEQYF. CDR3 DNA sequence: TGTGCCAGCATAATCCGGGACTACGGAACCGAGCAGTACTTC. The chain uses TRBV2 and TRBJ2-7, with 7 bases fitting TRBD2. From germline, CDR1 is SNHLY and CDR2 FYNNEI. This CDR3 has 14 residues. J gave up 6 bases and V 7 bases, and 12 bases lay outside the gene matches.